This T cell receptor (beta chain) derives from a study of T cells expressing NK-cell markers. The CDR3 is 16 amino acids. The germline V gene has CDR1 SGHKS and CDR2 YYEKEE (reference sequence). Following a re-call of the 5' RACE reads, TCRdb has one entry per CDR3 protein and lacks DNA. The table for this sample gives roughly 430,000 distinct CDR3 sequences. This TCR came from a woman between 18 and 69 years old in good health. The V gene is TRBV5-5, the J gene TRBJ1-1; without DNA, the TCRdb call of TRBD1 cannot be checked. Sequenced input: blood T cells: a sorted CD56 or NKG2C T cell subset, CD4+ or CD8+ T cells, or bulk PBMC T cells (not recorded which). The CDR3 loop is CASSRTRDRVPTEAFF.